This T cell receptor (beta chain) was sequenced during a study of post-analysis software for immune sequencing data. Findings and limits, study-wide: Patients showed TRBV5-6, TRBV5-1 and TRBV20-1 among roughly five TRBV segments more frequent than in controls.

The germline V and J ends were trimmed by 7 bases and 10 bases, with 15 bases remaining between them. This CDR3 comprises 12 residues. To note about this clonotype: Its matching antigen is unknown.

Incorporated into the TCR beta cDNA libraries were unique molecular identifiers, which served to reduce PCR and sequencing biases. When roughly 0.9 to 10 million T cells were used, they gave 500,000 or so cDNA molecules. TCRdb analysed the PCR reads with MiXCR anew, one entry per CDR3 protein. The repertoire holds hundreds of thousands of distinct CDR3 sequences, 25% to 30% seen once, with around 0.56% in the top ten. The receptor comes from a girl aged 10 to 17 with multiple sclerosis. Sequences were obtained from blood. The rearrangement links TRBV12-3 or TRBV12-4 to TRBJ2-3; D may be TRBD2 (6 bases). Here the CDR3 reads CASTGVTTSQYF. The CDR3 region has the DNA TGTGCCAGCACGGGGGTCACAACCTCGCAGTATTTT.